This passage covers 25 T cell receptor beta chains from one sample sequenced in a study of T cell responses to AZD1222 COVID-19 vaccine. Produced via immunoSEQ multiplex PCR; TCRdb's table is partial and in-frame only. The data show about 190,000 clones, 90% to 95% seen once. The material sequenced was peripheral blood, taken on day 0 of AZD1222 vaccination. The receptors derive from an adult in good health.

The chain employs TRBV27 and TRBJ2-3; D is tentatively TRBD1 or TRBD2 (5 bases each). Germline lookup yields CDR1 MNHEY and CDR2 SMNVEV (reference sequence). V gave up 2 bases and J gave up 5 bases, with 5 bases separating them. The CDR3 consists of 12 residues. The CDR3 DNA sequence: TGTGCCAGCAGTTTAGGGGGAGATACGCAGTATTTT. This encodes CASSLGGDTQYF.

The genes are TRBV5-4 and TRBJ1-1, with a tentative D call TRBD1 (6 bases). The CDR3 is 13 residues long. V lost 3 bases to trimming and J lost 4 bases, with 10 bases between them. Germline CDR1 SGHNT, CDR2 YYREEE (reference sequence). CDR3 DNA sequence: TGTGCCAGCAGCTCAGACAGGCTCACTGAAGCTTTCTTT. This gives the protein CASSSDRLTEAFF. The complete variable domain, with remaining parts taken from reference TRBV5-4 and TRBJ1-1, reads ETGVTQSPTHLIKTRGQQVTLRCSSQSGHNTVSWYQQALGQGPQFIFQYYREEENGRGNFPPRFSGLQFPNYSSELNVNALELDDSALYLCASSSDRLTEAFFGQGTRLTVV.

The chain recombines TRBV12-3 or TRBV12-4 with TRBJ1-6; D is unresolved. The CDR3 runs to 13 residues. V dropped 6 bases and J dropped 7 bases, with 10 bases sitting between them. CDR3 protein: CASSLGNNSPLHF. DNA for the CDR3: TGTGCCAGCAGCCTCGGGAACAATTCACCCCTCCACTTT.

The sample holds one count of this clone. The chain carries TRBV12-3 or TRBV12-4 and TRBJ2-2; D possibly corresponds to TRBD2 (6 bases). This CDR3 spans 11 amino acids. Trimming cost V 9 bases and J 6 bases, with 8 bases left between them. CDR3 DNA sequence: TGTGCCAGTCGCGGGGCCGGGGAGCTGTTTTTT. Protein sequence: CASRGAGELFF.

Only a few counts were recorded for this clone. The chain is built from TRBV9 and TRBJ1-4, with D maybe TRBD1 (5 bases). This CDR3 has 16 amino acids. V shed 3 bases and J shed 8 bases, with 20 bases lying between them. Germline V lookup: CDR1 SGDLS, CDR2 YYNGEE. The CDR3 DNA sequence: TGTGCCAGCAGCGCCCTTCGGGGGACGGGGAAGGAAAAACTGTTTTTT. It translates to CASSALRGTGKEKLFF. Supplemented by reference TRBV9 and TRBJ1-4, the full variable domain reads DSGVTQTPKHLITATGQRVTLRCSPRSGDLSVYWYQQSLDQGLQFLIQYYNGEERAKGNILERFSAQQFPDLHSELNLSSLELGDSALYFCASSALRGTGKEKLFFGSGTQLSVL.

This chain links TRBV2 with TRBJ2-3, with 8 bases lining up with TRBD1. V dropped 8 bases and J dropped 0; count of bases not matched to a gene: 4. Germline CDR1 and CDR2: SNHLY and FYNNEI. The CDR3 spans 14 residues. CDR3 in amino acids: CASGRDRSTDTQYF. CDR3 nucleotides: TGTGCCAGCGGCCGGGACAGGAGCACAGATACGCAGTATTTT. The full variable domain, completed using reference TRBV2 and TRBJ2-3, is EPEVTQTPSHQVTQMGQEVILRCVPISNHLYFYWYRQILGQKVEFLVSFYNNEISEKSEIFDDQFSVERPDGSNFTLKIRSTKLEDSAMYFCASGRDRSTDTQYFGPGTRLTVL.

The CDR3 here is CASSRMPDTEAFF. For the CDR3, the DNA is TGTGCCAGCAGTAGAATGCCGGACACTGAAGCTTTCTTT. The V call is TRBV6-5, the J call TRBJ1-1, with D unresolved. The CDR3 is made up of 13 amino acids. V was trimmed by 5 bases and J by 3 bases, leaving 10 bases between them. CDR1 is MNHEY, CDR2 SVGAGI, per germline.

In its sample, this clone was seen once. The chain employs TRBV4-2 and TRBJ2-1, with a possible D match to TRBD2 (6 bases). CDR1 is LGHNA, CDR2 YNFKEQ, per germline. V lost 4 bases and J 1 base, leaving 14 bases between the germline ends. The CDR3 consists of 16 residues. CDR3 sequence: CASSPAGGPSYNEQFF. CDR3 sequence (DNA): TGTGCCAGCAGCCCCGCCGGAGGGCCGTCCTACAATGAGCAGTTCTTC.

The gene calls are TRBV5-1 and TRBJ2-2; weak D call: TRBD1 (5 bases). V lost 0 bases, J lost 6 bases, and 9 bases lay in between. Germline loops: CDR1 SGHRS, CDR2 YFSETQ. This CDR3 spans 14 amino acids. CDR3: CASSLVVGPGELFF. DNA of the CDR3: TGCGCCAGCAGCTTGGTTGTGGGGCCCGGGGAGCTGTTTTTT.

The CDR3 nucleotides read TGTGCCAGCAGACGGGACACGGCTTCGTATCAGCCCCAGCATTTT. The encoded protein is CASRRDTASYQPQHF. This sequence joins TRBV28 and TRBJ1-5; D may be TRBD1 (6 bases). Deletions cut 6 bases from V and 5 bases from J, with 17 bases between. Germline loops: CDR1 MDHEN, CDR2 SYDVKM. This CDR3 spans 15 amino acids.

The J gene is TRBJ2-1, the V gene TRBV11-3; D gene uncertain. CDR1 and CDR2 (germline): SGHNT, YENEEA. With 1 base removed from V and 6 bases from J, the gap between germline ends came to 7 bases. The CDR3 covers 13 residues. CDR3 loop: CASSLGPVNEQFF. The CDR3 DNA sequence: TGTGCCAGCAGCTTAGGTCCGGTCAATGAGCAGTTCTTC.

The chain has TRBV13 and TRBJ2-7; 8 nucleotides agree with TRBD1. Germline V CDR1 and CDR2: PRHDT, FYEKMQ (reference sequence). Losses at the gene ends were 4 bases for V and 1 base for J; bases not matched to a gene: 6. The CDR3 runs 15 residues. CDR3 sequence: CASSSLGQASYEQYF. The CDR3 DNA reads as TGTGCCAGCAGCTCCTTGGGACAGGCGTCCTACGAGCAGTACTTC. The whole variable domain, filled in from reference TRBV13 and TRBJ2-7, reads AAGVIQSPRHLIKEKRETATLKCYPIPRHDTVYWYQQGPGQDPQFLISFYEKMQSDKGSIPDRFSAQQFSDYHSELNMSSLELGDSALYFCASSSLGQASYEQYFGPGTRLTVT.

The chain carries TRBV9 and TRBJ2-2; the D is unclear. The CDR3 runs to 16 residues. V was clipped by 2 bases and J by 0 bases, with 11 bases between them. CDR1 and CDR2 from the germline V gene are SGDLS and YYNGEE. As DNA, the CDR3 is TGTGCCAGCAGCGTTGATTTTTTCGCGAACACCGGGGAGCTGTTTTTT. Residues: CASSVDFFANTGELFF. The entire variable domain, with the rest obtained from reference TRBV9 and TRBJ2-2, is as follows: DSGVTQTPKHLITATGQRVTLRCSPRSGDLSVYWYQQSLDQGLQFLIQYYNGEERAKGNILERFSAQQFPDLHSELNLSSLELGDSALYFCASSVDFFANTGELFFGEGSRLTVL.

This chain joins TRBV19 and TRBJ2-1; D may be TRBD1 (5 bases). The length of the CDR3 is 15 residues. Trimming left V 5 bases short and J 9 bases short, with 20 bases between. CDR1 LNHDA and CDR2 SQIVND come from the germline V gene (reference sequence). The CDR3 coding sequence is TGTGCCAGTAGTGTACAGCGACAAGGGGCCTCTGAGCAGTTCTTC. Protein sequence: CASSVQRQGASEQFF.

This clone has only one observation. V gene TRBV7-3 combines with J gene TRBJ1-1; perhaps TRBD1 as D (6 bases). The CDR3 has 15 residues. V lost 4 bases and J 4 bases, leaving 16 bases between the germline ends. CDR1 is SGHTA, CDR2 FQGTGA, per germline. Written as DNA, the CDR3 is TGTGCCAGCAGCTCAAAACAGGGTTCCCCCACTGAAGCTTTCTTT. It encodes CASSSKQGSPTEAFF. Variable domain in full (rest from reference TRBV7-3 and TRBJ1-1): GAGVSQTPSNKVTEKGKYVELRCDPISGHTALYWYRQSLGQGPEFLIYFQGTGAADDSGLPNDRFFAVRPEGSVSTLKIQRTERGDSAVYLCASSSKQGSPTEAFFGQGTRLTVV.

The chain couples TRBV4-3 to TRBJ2-1; D remains ambiguous. The CDR3 runs 14 residues. Germline lookup yields CDR1 LGHNA and CDR2 YSLEER. Trimming left V 2 bases short and J 9 bases short, with 14 bases between. For the CDR3, the DNA is TGCGCCAGCAGCCAACTTCGTTTTCTTGGTGAGCAGTTCTTC. Amino acids: CASSQLRFLGEQFF.

The rearrangement links TRBV15 to TRBJ2-7, with a weak D call TRBD2 (6 bases). CDR3 length equals 16 residues. The V end lost 5 bases, the J end lost 3 bases, and 20 bases lay between the germline ends. Germline assignment: CDR1 LNHNV and CDR2 YYDKDF (reference sequence). In DNA form, the CDR3 reads TGTGCCACCAGCCCGCCGATGACTAGTTACGGCTACGAGCAGTACTTC. Its protein is CATSPPMTSYGYEQYF.

The chain is built from TRBV28 and TRBJ1-2; 8 bases line up with TRBD1. V lost 8 bases to trimming and J lost 7 bases; unmatched junction nucleotides: 9. This CDR3 region has 13 residues. Germline values: CDR1 MDHEN, CDR2 SYDVKM. CDR3 DNA sequence: TGTGCCAGCCGGCGACAGGGACAGGCTGGCTACACCTTC. Protein: CASRRQGQAGYTF.

The chain combines TRBV3-1 (or the pseudogene TRBV3-2) with TRBJ2-7, with a tentative D call TRBD1 (5 bases). Germline V gene lookup returns CDR1 LGHDT and CDR2 YNNKEL (reference sequence). V gave up 0 bases and J gave up 1 base, with 16 bases separating them. This CDR3 is built from 17 residues. The CDR3 loop is CASSQDPRQPGSYEQYF. The DNA of the CDR3 is TGTGCCAGCAGCCAAGATCCCAGACAGCCAGGTTCCTACGAGCAGTACTTC.

Only one count was recorded for this clone. The chain carries TRBV27 and TRBJ1-1; 8 bases map to TRBD1. The CDR3 spans 15 residues. The V gene's germline CDR1 is MNHEY and CDR2 SMNVEV (reference sequence). Unmatched junction bases numbered 8, after V lost 4 bases and J lost 4 bases. The CDR3 bases are TGTGCCAGCAGTTCTCAAACAGGGGGTAGCACTGAAGCTTTCTTT. It yields the protein CASSSQTGGSTEAFF.

Written as DNA, the CDR3 is TGTGCCAGCACCCCCGGACGGGGCTACAATGAGCAGTTCTTC. Translated: CASTPGRGYNEQFF. The chain links TRBV6-1 to TRBJ2-1; D possibly corresponds to TRBD2 (5 bases). V lost 7 bases, J lost 3 bases, and 13 bases lay in between. There are 14 residues in the CDR3. Germline CDR1 and CDR2: MNHNS and SASEGT.

The chain employs TRBV5-1 and TRBJ2-7; TRBD1 matches at 8 bases. Unmatched junction bases numbered 3, after V lost 6 bases and J lost 4 bases. This CDR3 region has 12 residues. Per germline, CDR1 SGHRS and CDR2 YFSETQ. The CDR3 sequence: CASTGQGYEQYF. The DNA of the CDR3 is TGCGCCAGCACCGGACAGGGATACGAGCAGTACTTC.

The chain carries TRBV24-1 and TRBJ2-1, with 11 positions matching TRBD2. The J segment lost 9 bases and the V segment lost 4 bases, leaving 10 bases of the junction unmatched. This CDR3 contains 16 residues. Looked up from germline, CDR1 is KGHDR and CDR2 is SFDVKD. The CDR3 DNA is TGTGCCACCAGTGAAATAGCGGGAGGGCCTCGTGGTGAGCAGTTCTTC. This encodes CATSEIAGGPRGEQFF.

The chain joins TRBV7-8 to TRBJ1-1; a weak D match, TRBD1 (5 bases). The CDR3 length is 14 residues. Germline CDR1 SGHVS, CDR2 FQNEAQ. Between the trimmed V and J ends, which lost 5 bases and 3 bases, there was a span of 13 bases. The CDR3 here is CASSIRDADTEAFF. The CDR3 nucleotides read TGTGCCAGCAGCATCAGGGACGCGGACACTGAAGCTTTCTTT.

The rearrangement links TRBV29-1 to TRBJ2-7; D not certain. Trimming stripped 4 bases from V and 1 base from J, with 8 bases between. Germline V gives CDR1 SQVTM, CDR2 ANQGSEA. This CDR3 contains 12 residues. CDR3 DNA: TGCAGCGTTGTACACGGATCCTACGAGCAGTACTTC. Its protein product is CSVVHGSYEQYF.